The text below deals with one TCR beta chain. Its target is not known. Germline CDR1 SNHLY, CDR2 FYNNEI. J gave up 0 bases and V 10 bases, and 11 bases lay outside the gene matches. The CDR3 covers 15 residues. TCRdb reprocessed the reads with MiXCR, giving one entry per CDR3 protein. The sample lists about 270,000 distinct CDR3 sequences; less than 25% were seen once. This sample stems from a study of T cell repertoires in cytomegalovirus infection. The TCR sequence derives from a human donor in good health (CMV status not recorded). Some clones in this sample may be carry-over from other donors' samples. V gene TRBV2 combines with J gene TRBJ2-7; 8 bases are a match to TRBD2. Material: cultured PBMCs, obtained from culture after CMV antigen stimulation. As DNA, the CDR3 is TGTGCCACCCTCCTCCCACGGGAGGGCTCCTACGAGCAGTACTTC. This codes for CATLLPREGSYEQYF.